This T cell receptor (beta chain) emerged from a study of blood T cell repertoires in COVID-19. Study in general: Acute-phase and convalescent COVID-19 samples originated in the United States, Italy and Spain.

This clone has only one observation. Per the authors' pipeline: Amplifying reference gene primers gave estimates of nucleated cell counts. Method: immunoSEQ multiplex PCR; TCRdb's copy keeps in-frame clones and lacks some. That table is the source of V, J and clone size, and D and trimming were worked out from the DNA. The data contain 100,000 or so clones, 81% of them singletons. The CDR3 spans 14 residues. Germline CDR1 and CDR2: SGHRS and YFSETQ. Unmatched junction bases numbered 7, after V lost 4 bases and J lost 8 bases. This TCR was sampled from a man older than 75 with acute or convalescent COVID-19. The source material was peripheral blood. The rearrangement joins TRBV5-1 to TRBJ1-4, with 8 bases identical to TRBD1. The CDR3 DNA is TGCGCCAGCAGCAACGACAGGGGCCGAGAAAAACTGTTTTTT. This translates into CASSNDRGREKLFF.